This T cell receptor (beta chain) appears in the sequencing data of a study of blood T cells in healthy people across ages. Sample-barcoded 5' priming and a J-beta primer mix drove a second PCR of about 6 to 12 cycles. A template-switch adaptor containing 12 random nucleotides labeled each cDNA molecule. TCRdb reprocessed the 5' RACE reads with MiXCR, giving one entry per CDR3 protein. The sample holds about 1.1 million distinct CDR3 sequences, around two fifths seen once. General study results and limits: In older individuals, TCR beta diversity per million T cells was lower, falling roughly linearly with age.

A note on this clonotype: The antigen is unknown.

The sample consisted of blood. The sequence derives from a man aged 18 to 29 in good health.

CDR3 residues: CSAGGIDTQYF. The CDR3, as DNA: TGCAGTGCTGGCGGCATAGATACGCAGTATTTT. V and J are TRBV20-1 and TRBJ2-3; D ambiguous. Germline V gene lookup returns CDR1 DFQATT and CDR2 SNEGSKA (reference sequence). V gave up 5 bases and J gave up 5 bases, with 8 bases separating them. CDR3 length: 11 amino acids.